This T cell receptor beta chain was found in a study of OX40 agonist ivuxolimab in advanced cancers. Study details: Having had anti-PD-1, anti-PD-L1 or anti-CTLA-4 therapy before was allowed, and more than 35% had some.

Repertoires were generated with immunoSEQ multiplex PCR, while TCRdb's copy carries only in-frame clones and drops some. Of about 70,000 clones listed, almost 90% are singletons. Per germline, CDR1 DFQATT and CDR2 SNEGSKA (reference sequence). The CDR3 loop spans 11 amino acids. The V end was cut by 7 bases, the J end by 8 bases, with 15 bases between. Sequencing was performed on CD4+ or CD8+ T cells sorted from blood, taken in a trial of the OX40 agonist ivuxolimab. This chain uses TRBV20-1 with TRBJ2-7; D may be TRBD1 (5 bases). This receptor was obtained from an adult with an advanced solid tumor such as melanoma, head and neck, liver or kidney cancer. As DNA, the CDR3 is TGCAGTGTAGGGGATAGGACAAAGCAGTACTTC. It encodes CSVGDRTKQYF.